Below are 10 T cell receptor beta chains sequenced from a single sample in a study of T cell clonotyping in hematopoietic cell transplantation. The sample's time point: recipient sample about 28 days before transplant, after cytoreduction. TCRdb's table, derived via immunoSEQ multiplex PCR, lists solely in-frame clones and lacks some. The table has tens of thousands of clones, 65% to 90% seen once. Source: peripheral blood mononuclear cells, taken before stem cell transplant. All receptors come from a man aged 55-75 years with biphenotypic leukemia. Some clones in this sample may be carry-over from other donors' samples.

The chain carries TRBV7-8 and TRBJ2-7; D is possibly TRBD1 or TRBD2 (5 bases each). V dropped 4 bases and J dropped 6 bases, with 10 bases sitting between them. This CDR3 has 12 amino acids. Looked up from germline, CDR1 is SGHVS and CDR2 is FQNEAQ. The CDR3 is CASSWDVPEQYF. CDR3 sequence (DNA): TGTGCCAGCAGCTGGGACGTTCCCGAGCAGTACTTC.

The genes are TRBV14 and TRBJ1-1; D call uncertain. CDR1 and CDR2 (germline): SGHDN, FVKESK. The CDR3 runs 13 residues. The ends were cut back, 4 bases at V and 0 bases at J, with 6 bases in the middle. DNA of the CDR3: TGTGCCAGCAGCCCGGGAATGAACACTGAAGCTTTCTTT. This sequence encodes CASSPGMNTEAFF. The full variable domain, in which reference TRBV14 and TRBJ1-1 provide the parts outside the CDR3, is EAGVTQFPSHSVIEKGQTVTLRCDPISGHDNLYWYRRVMGKEIKFLLHFVKESKQDESGMPNNRFLAERTGGTYSTLKVQPAELEDSGVYFCASSPGMNTEAFFGQGTRLTVV.

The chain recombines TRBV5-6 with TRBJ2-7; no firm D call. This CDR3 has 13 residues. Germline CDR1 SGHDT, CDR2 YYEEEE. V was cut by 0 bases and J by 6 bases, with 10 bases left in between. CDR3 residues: CASSLVRPSEQYF. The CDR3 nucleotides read TGTGCCAGCAGCTTGGTTAGGCCCAGCGAGCAGTACTTC.

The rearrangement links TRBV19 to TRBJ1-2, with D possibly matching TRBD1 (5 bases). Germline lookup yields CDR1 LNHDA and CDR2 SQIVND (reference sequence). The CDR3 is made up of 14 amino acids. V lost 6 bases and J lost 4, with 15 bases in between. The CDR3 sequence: CASSAGRVFYGYTF. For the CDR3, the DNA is TGTGCCAGTAGCGCAGGGCGGGTCTTCTATGGCTACACCTTC. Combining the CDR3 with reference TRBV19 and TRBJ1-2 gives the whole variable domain DGGITQSPKYLFRKEGQNVTLSCEQNLNHDAMYWYRQDPGQGLRLIYYSQIVNDFQKGDIAEGYSVSREKKESFPLTVTSAQKNPTAFYLCASSAGRVFYGYTFGSGTRLTVV.

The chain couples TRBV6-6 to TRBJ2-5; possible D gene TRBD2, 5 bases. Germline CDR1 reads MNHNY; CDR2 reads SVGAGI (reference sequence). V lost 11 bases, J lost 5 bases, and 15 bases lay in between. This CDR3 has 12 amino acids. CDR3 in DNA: TGTGCCTCCTGGATGAGGGTGGAGACCCAGTACTTC. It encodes CASWMRVETQYF.

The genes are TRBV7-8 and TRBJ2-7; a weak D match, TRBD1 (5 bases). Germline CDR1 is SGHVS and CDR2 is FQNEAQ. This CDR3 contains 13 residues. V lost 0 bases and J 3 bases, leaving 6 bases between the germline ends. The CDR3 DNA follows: TGTGCCAGCAGCTTAGCCAGGGTCTACGAGCAGTACTTC. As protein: CASSLARVYEQYF.

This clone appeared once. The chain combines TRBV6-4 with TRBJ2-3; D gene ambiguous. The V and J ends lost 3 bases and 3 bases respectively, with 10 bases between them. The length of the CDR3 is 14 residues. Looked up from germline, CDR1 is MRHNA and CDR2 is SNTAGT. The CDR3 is CASSENQATDTQYF. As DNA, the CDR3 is TGTGCCAGCAGTGAGAACCAGGCGACAGATACGCAGTATTTT.

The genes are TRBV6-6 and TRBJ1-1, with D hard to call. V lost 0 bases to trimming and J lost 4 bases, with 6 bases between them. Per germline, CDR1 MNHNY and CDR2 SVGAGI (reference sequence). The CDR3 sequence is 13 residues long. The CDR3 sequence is CASSYSDSTEAFF. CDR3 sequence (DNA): TGTGCCAGCAGTTACTCCGATAGCACTGAAGCTTTCTTT.

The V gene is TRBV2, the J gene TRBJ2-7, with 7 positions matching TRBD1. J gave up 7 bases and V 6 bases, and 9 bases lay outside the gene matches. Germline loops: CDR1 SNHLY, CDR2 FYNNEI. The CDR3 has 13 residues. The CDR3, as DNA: TGTGCCAGCAGAGATGACAGGGTGGGGGAGCAGTACTTC. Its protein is CASRDDRVGEQYF.

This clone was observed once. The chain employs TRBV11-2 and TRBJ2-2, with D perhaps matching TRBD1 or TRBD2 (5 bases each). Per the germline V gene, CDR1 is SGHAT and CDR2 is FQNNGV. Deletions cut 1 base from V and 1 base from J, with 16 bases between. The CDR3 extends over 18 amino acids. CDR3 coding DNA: TGTGCCAGCAGCTTAGGGTCGGGGACCACCCAGAACACCGGGGAGCTGTTTTTT. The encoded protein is CASSLGSGTTQNTGELFF.